Detailed here is one TCR beta chain. This sample was taken from a study of blood T cell repertoires in COVID-19. About the research overall: Whether acute or convalescent, the COVID-19 samples came from the United States, Italy and Spain. Nucleic acid was either cDNA or gDNA, and it came from T cells, B-cell-depleted T cells, or PBMCs.

Germline V gives CDR1 SNHLY, CDR2 FYNNEI. V lost 6 bases to trimming and J lost 3 bases; unmatched junction nucleotides: 3. This CDR3 has 15 residues. The data were produced by immunoSEQ multiplex PCR, yet TCRdb's version contains in-frame clones alone and is incomplete. The table lists tens of thousands of clones, approximately 88% of them singletons. This clonotype was sampled from a human donor with active COVID-19. The donor label of this sample is uncertain. The source material was peripheral blood. J is TRBJ2-2 and V is TRBV2; 11 nucleotides align to TRBD1. This CDR3 is CASSRDRGDTGELFF. The CDR3 DNA is TGTGCCAGCAGCCGGGACAGGGGGGACACCGGGGAGCTGTTTTTT.